What follows describes a single TCR beta chain. Its specificity is not known. These data originate in a study of cytotoxic CD8 clonotypes in ibrutinib-treated CLL. Study-wide context: Timing of response sample collection was a median around eleven months after treatment start, with a range of 6 to 36. Mean values per sample were a few hundred thousand productive templates and tens of thousands of productive rearrangements.

PBMCs were cryopreserved, and 1.5 to 2.5 micrograms of genomic DNA from them went into TCR beta libraries. Clones were sequenced by immunoSEQ multiplex PCR, and TCRdb holds only the in-frame ones, with some missing. The sample lists about 25,000 clones, 55% to 70% occurring once. The V gene end was trimmed by 7 bases and the J gene end by 3 bases; junction bases not matched to a gene: 18. The CDR3 covers 18 residues. Germline loops: CDR1 SGHTA, CDR2 FQGTGA. Regarding the study as a whole: Among the clonotypes, public ones were uncommon and contracted or held stable on treatment.

The genes are TRBV7-3 and TRBJ2-4, with 7 bases that match TRBD1. This specimen consisted of PBMCs, obtained at disease progression, from a patient treated with ibrutinib. The receptor was derived from a human donor with chronic lymphocytic leukemia. CDR3 sequence: CASNRTGTAKRVKNIQYF. CDR3 DNA sequence: TGTGCCAGCAATCGTACCGGGACAGCGAAAAGGGTCAAAAACATTCAGTACTTC. Full variable domain (missing parts from reference TRBV7-3 and TRBJ2-4): GAGVSQTPSNKVTEKGKYVELRCDPISGHTALYWYRQSLGQGPEFLIYFQGTGAADDSGLPNDRFFAVRPEGSVSTLKIQRTERGDSAVYLCASNRTGTAKRVKNIQYFGAGTRLSVL.